This entry lists 30 T cell receptor beta chains sequenced from one sample in a study of a mutant IDH1 vaccine in newly diagnosed glioma. TCRdb's table, derived via immunoSEQ multiplex PCR, lists solely in-frame clones and lacks some. The sample includes around 32,000 clones, around 80% of them seen just once. Time point: week 35, safety follow-up. Topical imiquimod was applied with each vaccine dose, which held 300 ug of mutant IDH1 20-mer peptide. For these TCRs, the target antigens are not known. This material consisted of PBMCs, taken from a glioma patient whose treatment included an IDH1 peptide vaccine. The source of these receptors is a middle-aged man with glioma. Some clones in this sample may be carry-over from other donors' samples.

The chain is built from TRBV5-3 and TRBJ2-7; a possible D gene is TRBD2 (5 bases). TRBV5-3 is designated an ORF whose function remains uncertain. The V gene lost 2 bases and the J gene lost 0 bases, with 9 bases spanning the gap. The CDR3 length is 14 residues. CDR3 in DNA: TGTGCCAGAAGCTTTAACGGGGACTCCTACGAGCAGTACTTC. Protein: CARSFNGDSYEQYF.

As for this clone: The junction does not match germline at one end; this may be a read error. The chain couples TRBV7-7 to TRBJ1-1; 9 positions match TRBD1. CDR3 length equals 13 residues. From germline, CDR1 is SSHAT and CDR2 FNYEAQ (reference sequence). The CDR3 spells CASSRDRATEAFF. CDR3 DNA sequence: TGTGCTAGCAGCCGGGACAGGGCAACTGAAGCTTTCTTT.

The gene calls are TRBV4-3 and TRBJ1-2; D call uncertain. Germline values: CDR1 LGHNA, CDR2 YSLEER. V gave up 0 bases and J gave up 8 bases, with 16 bases separating them. CDR3 size: 15 residues. CDR3 sequence reads: CASSQDRRTPGGYTF. The DNA for the CDR3 is TGCGCCAGCAGCCAAGATCGAAGGACCCCTGGGGGCTACACCTTC.

There are a few counts of this clone. This chain links TRBV28 with TRBJ1-5, with 7 positions matching TRBD1. CDR1 MDHEN and CDR2 SYDVKM come from the germline V gene. This CDR3 has 15 residues. V shed 5 bases, J shed 4 bases, and the junction held 8 bases outside the gene matches. The CDR3: CASSPQTGWNQPQHF. The CDR3 region has the DNA TGTGCCAGCAGTCCTCAGACAGGGTGGAATCAGCCCCAGCATTTT.

The gene calls are TRBV7-9 and TRBJ1-5; D is uncertain. V gave up 3 bases and J gave up 1 base, with 7 bases separating them. Germline CDR1 and CDR2: SEHNR and FQNEAQ (reference sequence). This CDR3 is built from 14 residues. This chain's CDR3 is CASSFGESNQPQHF. The CDR3 region has the DNA TGTGCCAGCAGCTTCGGGGAGAGCAATCAGCCCCAGCATTTT.

This chain joins TRBV30 and TRBJ2-3, with TRBD2 matching 9 bases. With V trimmed by 4 bases and J by 1 base, 6 bases remained unmatched. The CDR3 length is 15 residues. Germline V lookup: CDR1 GTSNPN, CDR2 SVGIG (reference sequence). CDR3 region: CAWNRGGGGTDTQYF. CDR3 nucleotides: TGTGCCTGGAATCGCGGGGGGGGAGGCACAGATACGCAGTATTTT.

The chain combines TRBV4-1 with TRBJ1-2; D ambiguous. Germline V gene data show CDR1 as MGHRA and CDR2 as YSYEKL. V lost 1 base to trimming and J lost 0 bases, with 12 bases between them. CDR3 length equals 16 residues. The CDR3 DNA reads TGCGCCAGCAGCCAAGTGGTGACGTTAGCTAACTATGGCTACACCTTC. Encoded protein: CASSQVVTLANYGYTF.

V and J are TRBV18 and TRBJ2-2; D may match TRBD1 or TRBD2 (5 bases each). Germline CDR1 is KGHSH and CDR2 is LQKENI. The CDR3 contains 18 residues. Trimming cost V 1 base and J 5 bases, with 20 bases left between them. The CDR3 loop is CASSPRRPDPEGTGELFF. CDR3 nucleotides: TGTGCCAGCTCACCACGACGACCGGATCCCGAGGGGACCGGGGAGCTGTTTTTT.

The chain has TRBV7-2 and TRBJ2-3, with D possibly being TRBD1 or TRBD2 (5 bases each). Germline V gives CDR1 SGHTA, CDR2 FQGNSA. The CDR3 is 15 amino acids. The V gene lost 5 bases and the J gene lost 2 bases, with 14 bases spanning the gap. CDR3 coding DNA: TGTGCCAGCAGCCCCCTTGGGACCTACACAGATACGCAGTATTTT. This translates into CASSPLGTYTDTQYF.

The V gene is TRBV7-9, the J gene TRBJ2-3; possible D gene TRBD1, 6 bases. CDR3 length: 15 residues. Germline values: CDR1 SEHNR, CDR2 FQNEAQ (reference sequence). V was cut by 5 bases and J by 4 bases, with 16 bases left in between. The CDR3 spells CASSPWTPGADTQYF. The CDR3 DNA is TGTGCCAGCAGCCCGTGGACCCCAGGGGCAGATACGCAGTATTTT.

The gene calls are TRBV7-2 and TRBJ2-2; D possibly matches TRBD1 or TRBD2 (5 bases each). The CDR3 contains 17 residues. The germline V and J ends were trimmed by 0 bases and 4 bases, with 15 bases remaining between them. In germline, CDR1 is SGHTA, CDR2 FQGNSA. The CDR3 nucleotides read TGTGCCAGCAGCTTAGCGTGGGGCAGGACTCCCACCGGGGAGCTGTTTTTT. Translation gives CASSLAWGRTPTGELFF.

The V and J genes are TRBV12-5 and TRBJ1-5, with no clear D. Trimming took 5 bases from V and 0 from J, leaving 11 bases between them. The length of the CDR3 is 15 residues. Germline loops: CDR1 LGHNT, CDR2 FRNRAP. The CDR3 spells CASGRTANSNQPQHF. CDR3 nucleotides: TGTGCTAGTGGTCGGACCGCTAATAGCAATCAGCCCCAGCATTTT.

This chain joins TRBV20-1 and TRBJ1-1; D is unclear. The germline V gene encodes CDR1 DFQATT and CDR2 SNEGSKA (reference sequence). Trimming shortened V by 3 bases and J by 0 bases, and 2 bases separated the two germline ends. This CDR3 has 11 amino acids. CDR3 nucleotides: TGCAGTGCTAGGATGAACACTGAAGCTTTCTTT. Translating gives CSARMNTEAFF.

V is TRBV10-2 and J is TRBJ1-1; TRBD1 matches 11 bases. With 7 bases clipped from V and 4 bases from J, the junction kept 5 bases outside the gene matches. The V gene's germline CDR1 is WSHSY and CDR2 SAAADI. The CDR3 contains 14 residues. DNA of the CDR3: TGCGCCAGCAATTCCGGGACAGGGGGCACTGAAGCTTTCTTT. Translating gives CASNSGTGGTEAFF.

This chain links TRBV30 with TRBJ2-2; 12 bases are a match to TRBD2. CDR1 is GTSNPN, CDR2 SVGIG, per germline (reference sequence). V was clipped by 3 bases and J by 4 bases; unmatched bases: 3. The CDR3 is 15 amino acids. CDR3 region: CAWRLAGGRTGELFF. Here the CDR3 DNA reads TGTGCCTGGAGGCTAGCGGGGGGGCGCACCGGGGAGCTGTTTTTT.

The chain joins TRBV9 to TRBJ2-2, with 10 bases matching TRBD1. The junction had 8 bases not matched to a gene; V was cut back by 4 bases and J by 5 bases. The CDR3 length is 16 residues. Germline V gives CDR1 SGDLS, CDR2 YYNGEE. The CDR3 sequence is CASSPLPGQGTGELFF. The CDR3 DNA reads as TGTGCCAGCAGCCCTCTACCGGGACAGGGGACCGGGGAGCTGTTTTTT.

The J gene is TRBJ1-1, the V gene TRBV6-1; unclear D gene. The CDR3 has 14 residues. Germline-derived CDR1 and CDR2 are MNHNS and SASEGT. Trimming took 6 bases from V and 10 from J, leaving 21 bases between them. CDR3 sequence (DNA): TGTGCCAGCAGAGCTAGGAGAGAAGAGAGACGAGCTTTCTTT. It specifies CASRARREERRAFF.

This chain links TRBV4-1 with TRBJ1-5; no reliable D call. This CDR3 is built from 15 residues. Per germline, CDR1 MGHRA and CDR2 YSYEKL. V lost 1 base and J lost 1, with 8 bases in between. CDR3 bases: TGCGCCAGCAGCCAAGGGAGGGAGAGCAATCAGCCCCAGCATTTT. It codes for CASSQGRESNQPQHF.

The chain recombines TRBV9 with TRBJ2-7; TRBD1 matches at 9 bases. The CDR3 spans 17 residues. Germline CDR1 and CDR2: SGDLS and YYNGEE. Trimming at V came to 4 bases and at J to 4 bases, leaving 15 bases not matched to a gene. In DNA form, the CDR3 reads TGTGCCAGCAGCAATACAGATCAAGGGACAGGGAGTTACGAGCAGTACTTC. Protein: CASSNTDQGTGSYEQYF. The full variable domain, its missing parts supplied by reference TRBV9 and TRBJ2-7, is DSGVTQTPKHLITATGQRVTLRCSPRSGDLSVYWYQQSLDQGLQFLIQYYNGEERAKGNILERFSAQQFPDLHSELNLSSLELGDSALYFCASSNTDQGTGSYEQYFGPGTRLTVT.

Of note for this clone: Germline and junction disagree at one end, which may indicate a read error. This chain uses TRBV7-7 with TRBJ1-1, with 8 positions matching TRBD1. This CDR3 region has 15 residues. CDR1 and CDR2 from the germline V gene are SSHAT and FNYEAQ (reference sequence). The CDR3 is CASSLALTGGTEAFF. The DNA for the CDR3 is TGTGCTAGCAGCTTAGCCTTAACAGGGGGCACTGAAGCTTTCTTT.

The V gene is TRBV4-1, the J gene TRBJ2-5, with D unresolved. Between the trimmed V and J ends, which lost 3 bases and 2 bases, there was a span of 7 bases. The CDR3 sequence is 13 residues long. The germline V gene encodes CDR1 MGHRA and CDR2 YSYEKL. This CDR3 reads CASSQWRQETQYF. The CDR3 region has the DNA TGCGCCAGCAGCCAGTGGCGGCAAGAGACCCAGTACTTC.

The chain uses TRBV16 and TRBJ1-1; no clear D. V shed 0 bases and J shed 1 base, with 6 bases lying between them. The CDR3 sequence is 14 residues long. From germline, CDR1 is KGHSY and CDR2 FQNENV. The chain's CDR3 is CASSQSRQNTEAFF. The CDR3 DNA sequence: TGTGCCAGCAGCCAATCTAGACAGAACACTGAAGCTTTCTTT.

The J gene is TRBJ1-2, the V gene TRBV9; D perhaps matches TRBD1 (6 bases). The CDR3 runs 12 residues. Trimming took off 4 bases at V and 13 bases at J, with 17 bases between the two ends. Germline CDR1 reads SGDLS; CDR2 reads YYNGEE. The CDR3 reads CASSLAGGPITF. The CDR3 DNA is TGTGCCAGCAGCCTGGCGGGGGGGCCAATCACCTTC.

J is TRBJ2-7 and V is TRBV11-2; TRBD1 matches 10 bases. After removal of 3 bases from V and 4 bases from J, the junction contained 6 bases not matched to a gene. This CDR3 region has 15 residues. Looked up from germline, CDR1 is SGHAT and CDR2 is FQNNGV. The CDR3, as DNA: TGTGCCAGCAGCTTTGGGACAGGGGATTCGTACGAGCAGTACTTC. It specifies CASSFGTGDSYEQYF.

CDR3 sequence (DNA): TGTGCCTGGAGGGGACAGGTACTGTTAGCTAACTATGGCTACACCTTC. This gives the protein CAWRGQVLLANYGYTF. The chain has TRBV30 and TRBJ1-2; 8 positions match TRBD1. Germline V lookup: CDR1 GTSNPN, CDR2 SVGIG (reference sequence). The CDR3 covers 16 residues. V lost 3 bases, J lost 0 bases, and 9 bases stayed unmatched.

Here the CDR3 reads CAWGPQGPTPLHF. As DNA, the CDR3 is TGTGCCTGGGGACCCCAGGGTCCGACACCCCTCCACTTT. This chain uses TRBV30 with TRBJ1-6; tentative D call: TRBD1 (5 bases). V was cut by 5 bases and J by 11 bases, with 16 bases left in between. Germline V gene sequence: CDR1 GTSNPN, CDR2 SVGIG (reference sequence). This CDR3 has 13 amino acids.

The genes are TRBV4-2 and TRBJ2-1; TRBD2 matches at 13 bases. Germline lookup yields CDR1 LGHNA and CDR2 YNFKEQ. V dropped 5 bases and J dropped 8; count of bases not matched to a gene: 9. The CDR3 runs 16 residues. CDR3 nucleotide sequence: TGTGCCAGCAGCGGTTTACTAGCGGGGGGGCCCCATGAGCAGTTCTTC. It is translated as CASSGLLAGGPHEQFF.

CDR3 sequence: CASSPSSYNEQFF. CDR3 coding DNA: TGTGCCAGCTCACCCAGCTCCTACAATGAGCAGTTCTTC. The chain is built from TRBV18 and TRBJ2-1; D is ambiguous. The length of the CDR3 is 13 residues. Trimming pared 3 bases from V and 0 bases from J, leaving 3 bases between. CDR1 and CDR2 from the germline V gene are KGHSH and LQKENI.

The chain employs TRBV10-1 and TRBJ1-1, with TRBD1 as a possible D gene (6 bases). This CDR3 has 14 residues. Deletions cut 5 bases from V and 0 bases from J, with 10 bases between. The germline gives CDR1 WNHNN, CDR2 SYGVQD (reference sequence). CDR3 region: CASSPGQMNTEAFF. CDR3 bases: TGCGCCAGCAGTCCCGGACAGATGAACACTGAAGCTTTCTTT.

V usage is TRBV2 and J usage is TRBJ1-4; the D is unclear. The CDR3 spans 15 residues. V dropped 4 bases and J dropped 8 bases, with 17 bases sitting between them. Germline CDR1 and CDR2: SNHLY and FYNNEI. In DNA, the CDR3 is TGTGCCAGCAGTGCGAGAGACACTCTGAAGGAAAAACTGTTTTTT. This encodes CASSARDTLKEKLFF.